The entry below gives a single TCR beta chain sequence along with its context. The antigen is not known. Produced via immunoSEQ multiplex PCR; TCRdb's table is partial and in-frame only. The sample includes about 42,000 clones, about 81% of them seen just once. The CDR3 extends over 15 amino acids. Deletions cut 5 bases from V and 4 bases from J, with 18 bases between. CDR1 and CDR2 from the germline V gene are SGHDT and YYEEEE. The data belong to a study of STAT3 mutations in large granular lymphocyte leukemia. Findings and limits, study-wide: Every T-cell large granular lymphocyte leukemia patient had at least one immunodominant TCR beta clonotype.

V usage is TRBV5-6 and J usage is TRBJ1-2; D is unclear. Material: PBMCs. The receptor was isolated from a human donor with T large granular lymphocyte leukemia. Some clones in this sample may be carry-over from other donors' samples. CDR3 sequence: CASSYAGLHTYGYTF. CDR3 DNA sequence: TGTGCCAGCAGTTATGCCGGGTTACATACCTATGGCTACACCTTC. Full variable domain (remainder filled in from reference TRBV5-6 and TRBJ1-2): DAGVTQSPTHLIKTRGQQVTLRCSPKSGHDTVSWYQQALGQGPQFIFQYYEEEERQRGNFPDRFSGHQFPNYSSELNVNALLLGDSALYLCASSYAGLHTYGYTFGSGTRLTVV.